Below, one T cell receptor beta chain is given with its context. In the authors' workflow: The authors estimated nucleated cell counts from reference gene primer amplification. Only in-frame clones appear in the TCRdb table, and some are missing; sequencing was by immunoSEQ multiplex PCR. V, J and clone size reflect that table, while D and trimming were determined from the DNA. The sample holds about 50,000 clones, 86% seen once. The data were obtained in a study of blood T cell repertoires in COVID-19. Study in general: Whether acute or convalescent, the COVID-19 samples came from the United States, Italy and Spain. Sources were T cells, B-cell-depleted T cells, or PBMCs; the material itself was cDNA or gDNA.

This clonotype was sampled from a human donor in a cohort sampled during active COVID-19. Source material: peripheral blood.

CDR3 residues: CATSDPGQGRETQYF. The CDR3 nucleotides are TGTGCCACCAGTGATCCGGGACAGGGGAGAGAGACCCAGTACTTC. This rearrangement joins TRBV24-1 to TRBJ2-5; 10 nucleotides line up with TRBD1. V dropped 3 bases and J dropped 4; count of bases not matched to a gene: 4. The CDR3 spans 15 residues. Germline CDR1 reads KGHDR; CDR2 reads SFDVKD.